The 26 T cell receptor beta chains reported below all come from one sample, sequenced in a study of blood T cell repertoires in COVID-19. Method: immunoSEQ multiplex PCR; TCRdb's copy keeps in-frame clones and lacks some. This sample has under 95,000 clones, with around 85% found just once. Sequences were obtained from peripheral blood. All receptors derive from a man aged 45-65 years with COVID-19, enrolled during active disease.

The chain combines TRBV5-1 with TRBJ2-3; D is undetermined. The germline gives CDR1 SGHRS, CDR2 YFSETQ. Trimming pared 2 bases from V and 7 bases from J, leaving 5 bases between. The CDR3 contains 11 residues. The CDR3 reads CASSFQNTQYF. The CDR3 coding sequence is TGCGCCAGCAGCTTCCAGAATACGCAGTATTTT.

The chain links TRBV5-1 to TRBJ2-5; the match to TRBD1 covers 8 bases. This CDR3 has 15 residues. Germline V lookup: CDR1 SGHRS, CDR2 YFSETQ. V was clipped by 5 bases and J by 2 bases; unmatched bases: 8. The CDR3 region is CASSTTGGPQETQYF. In DNA form, the CDR3 reads TGCGCCAGCAGTACAACAGGGGGGCCTCAAGAGACCCAGTACTTC.

This clone appeared once. The chain combines TRBV21-1 with TRBJ2-7; the D call of TRBD2 is as the table states it, not checked on the DNA. TRBV21-1 is marked as a pseudogene. This CDR3 has 17 amino acids. The CDR3 loop reads CASSKGELAGVFHEQYF. The CDR3 region has the DNA TGTGCCAGCAGCAAAGGGGAGCTAGCGGGAGTCTTCCACGAGCAGTACTTC.

V and J are TRBV4-1 and TRBJ1-5; a possible D gene is TRBD1 (6 bases). V lost 4 bases and J 9 bases, leaving 22 bases between the germline ends. CDR1 is MGHRA and CDR2 is YSYEKL in the germline V gene. The CDR3 loop spans 16 amino acids. CDR3 residues: CASSLSGASPVGPQHF. The CDR3 nucleotides are TGCGCCAGCAGCCTCTCAGGGGCCAGCCCTGTAGGGCCCCAGCATTTT.

This clone showed up just once. CDR3 in amino acids: CASSDRAGKDTGELFF. CDR3 DNA sequence: TGTGCCAGCAGTGATAGAGCAGGGAAGGACACCGGGGAGCTGTTTTTT. The rearrangement uses TRBV2 and TRBJ2-2; a weak D match, TRBD1 (5 bases). V lost 3 bases and J lost 3, with 14 bases in between. This CDR3 has 16 residues. CDR1 and CDR2 from the germline V gene are SNHLY and FYNNEI.

About this clone itself: Its ends do not fully match the called genes, so a read error is possible. V usage is TRBV20-1 and J usage is TRBJ2-3; TRBD2 aligns across 9 bases. The germline gives CDR1 DFQATT, CDR2 SNEGSKA (reference sequence). This CDR3 has 11 amino acids. CDR3 in DNA: TGCAGTGCTAGAGGGGTAGCGGGAGTTGATTTT. This translates into CSARGVAGVDF.

This sequence joins TRBV5-1 and TRBJ2-7; 7 nucleotides align to TRBD1. In germline, CDR1 is SGHRS, CDR2 YFSETQ. The CDR3 loop spans 12 amino acids. Trimming at V came to 3 bases and at J to 6 bases, leaving 3 bases not matched to a gene. The CDR3 loop reads CASSYDRAEQYF. The CDR3 nucleotides are TGCGCCAGCAGCTACGACAGGGCCGAGCAGTACTTC.

The chain joins TRBV28 to TRBJ2-3; a possible D gene is TRBD2 (6 bases). Trimming removed 5 bases at V and 2 bases at J, with 14 bases between. The length of the CDR3 is 15 residues. The germline V gene encodes CDR1 MDHEN and CDR2 SYDVKM. CDR3 in amino acids: CASSPTGTSTDTQYF. The CDR3, as DNA: TGTGCCAGCAGTCCTACCGGGACTTCCACAGATACGCAGTATTTT.

CDR3 sequence (DNA): TGCGCCAGCAGCTTGGCCGGCTCTAGGGGCACGCAGTATTTT. It specifies CASSLAGSRGTQYF. The gene calls are TRBV5-1 and TRBJ2-3; D may be TRBD1 (5 bases). This CDR3 is built from 14 residues. Germline CDR1 and CDR2: SGHRS and YFSETQ. V dropped 0 bases and J dropped 9 bases, with 14 bases sitting between them.

A few counts support this clone. The chain couples TRBV19 to TRBJ1-5; 7 nucleotides align to TRBD1. This CDR3 has 14 residues. V shed 7 bases and J 7 bases; nucleotides not matched to a gene: 10. Germline CDR1 and CDR2: LNHDA and SQIVND (reference sequence). The CDR3 loop reads CASNFQGERQPQHF. The CDR3 DNA sequence: TGTGCCAGTAATTTCCAGGGGGAAAGGCAGCCCCAGCATTTT.

In this sample, this clone turned up a few times. The V gene is TRBV28, the J gene TRBJ2-7; D perhaps matches TRBD1 (6 bases). This CDR3 is built from 13 residues. V was pared by 11 bases and J by 1 base, with 15 bases between. CDR1 and CDR2 (germline): MDHEN, SYDVKM. CDR3 nucleotide sequence: TGTGCCCTCAGGGAAGGGGGTTCCTACGAGCAGTACTTC. Residues: CALREGGSYEQYF.

The rearrangement links TRBV6-1 to TRBJ2-5; possibly TRBD2 for D (5 bases). V was cut by 3 bases and J by 5 bases, with 13 bases left in between. The germline V gene encodes CDR1 MNHNS and CDR2 SASEGT. The CDR3 has 14 residues. The chain's CDR3 is CASSDPASSETQYF. The DNA of the CDR3 is TGTGCCAGCAGTGACCCCGCTAGCTCTGAGACCCAGTACTTC.

The CDR3 coding sequence is TGTGCCAGCAGCTTACTTGGAGGTATTAGCAATCAGCCCCAGCATTTT. It specifies CASSLLGGISNQPQHF. The chain recombines TRBV7-8 with TRBJ1-5; D is undetermined. CDR3 length: 16 amino acids. V was trimmed by 2 bases and J by 0 bases, leaving 11 bases between them. CDR1 is SGHVS, CDR2 FQNEAQ, per germline.

The chain couples TRBV5-1 to TRBJ2-2; 8 nucleotides match TRBD2. The CDR3 runs 16 residues. V shed 4 bases, J shed 1 base, and the junction held 6 bases outside the gene matches. The germline gives CDR1 SGHRS, CDR2 YFSETQ. CDR3 residues: CASSRTSGLNTGELFF. The CDR3 DNA follows: TGCGCCAGCAGCAGAACTAGCGGTTTGAACACCGGGGAGCTGTTTTTT.

The chain couples TRBV6-1 to TRBJ2-1, with D hard to call. V lost 1 base and J 4 bases, leaving 11 bases between the germline ends. CDR1 and CDR2 from the germline V gene are MNHNS and SASEGT. This CDR3 has 15 amino acids. As DNA, the CDR3 is TGTGCCAGCAGTGAAGAACAGCAAGATTACAATGAGCAGTTCTTC. This encodes CASSEEQQDYNEQFF.

This clone showed up just once. V and J are TRBV5-1 and TRBJ2-1; possibly TRBD1 for D (5 bases). CDR1 is SGHRS, CDR2 YFSETQ, per germline. This CDR3 region has 16 residues. Trimming removed 4 bases from V and 7 bases from J, with 21 bases in between. The CDR3: CASSGLRSRGGNEQFF. The CDR3 region has the DNA TGCGCCAGCAGCGGCCTCCGATCTAGGGGTGGGAATGAGCAGTTCTTC.

This clone appeared once. CDR3 nucleotides: TGTGCCAGCAGCGCTGGGCTGAGTTCACCCCTCCACTTT. Residues: CASSAGLSSPLHF. The chain couples TRBV3-1 (or the pseudogene TRBV3-2) to TRBJ1-6; D gene uncertain. From germline, CDR1 is LGHDT and CDR2 YNNKEL (reference sequence). CDR3 length: 13 residues. With 5 bases removed from V and 9 bases from J, the gap between germline ends came to 11 bases.

In its sample, this clone ranks as medium-sized (0.01 to 0.1%). The genes are TRBV28 and TRBJ2-6; TRBD1 might be the D (6 bases). V lost 3 bases and J 0 bases, leaving 15 bases between the germline ends. Germline loops: CDR1 MDHEN, CDR2 SYDVKM. The CDR3 runs 18 residues. CDR3 sequence reads: CASSFSRGRSSGANVLTF. CDR3 DNA: TGTGCCAGCAGTTTCAGCAGGGGCAGATCCTCTGGGGCCAACGTCCTGACTTTC.

Comments on this clone: A junction boundary mismatches the germline segment, possibly from a read error. The rearrangement uses TRBV6-5 and TRBJ1-2; 7 bases fit TRBD1. The CDR3 runs to 15 residues. CDR1 MNHEY and CDR2 SVGAGI come from the germline V gene. Here the CDR3 DNA reads TGTGCCAGCAGCAAAGGGCACAGGGGTTTCTATGGCTACGCCTTC. Translated: CASSKGHRGFYGYAF.

The genes are TRBV5-4 and TRBJ2-7, with 8 nucleotides matching TRBD1. CDR1 SGHNT and CDR2 YYREEE come from the germline V gene (reference sequence). The CDR3 length is 16 residues. Losses at the gene ends were 4 bases for V and 5 bases for J; bases not matched to a gene: 14. The CDR3 region is CASSLPPGTGLDEQYF. CDR3 in DNA: TGTGCCAGCAGCCTTCCCCCCGGGACAGGATTAGACGAGCAGTACTTC.

V is TRBV7-2 and J is TRBJ1-5; possible D gene TRBD1, 5 bases. The CDR3 loop spans 13 amino acids. V gave up 4 bases and J gave up 6 bases, with 10 bases separating them. Germline V gene data show CDR1 as SGHTA and CDR2 as FQGNSA. The CDR3 region is CASSSQGLQPQHF. The CDR3 DNA reads as TGTGCCAGCAGCTCTCAGGGTCTTCAGCCCCAGCATTTT.

This sequence joins TRBV5-1 and TRBJ2-1, with TRBD2 matching 11 bases. Germline V gene lookup returns CDR1 SGHRS and CDR2 YFSETQ. V trimming: 5 bases; J trimming: 4 bases; junction bases outside the gene matches: 5. The CDR3 extends over 15 amino acids. The CDR3 spells CASSILAGGYNEQFF. Written as DNA, the CDR3 is TGCGCCAGCAGTATTCTAGCGGGAGGATACAATGAGCAGTTCTTC. The variable domain in full, completed from reference TRBV5-1 and TRBJ2-1, reads KAGVTQTPRYLIKTRGQQVTLSCSPISGHRSVSWYQQTPGQGLQFLFEYFSETQRNKGNFPGRFSGRQFSNSRSEMNVSTLELGDSALYLCASSILAGGYNEQFFGPGTRLTVL.

The V and J genes are TRBV5-1 and TRBJ2-5; D gene ambiguous. The CDR3 totals 16 residues. Trimming stripped 1 base from V and 0 bases from J, with 13 bases between. The germline CDR1 and CDR2 sequences are SGHRS and YFSETQ. CDR3 DNA sequence: TGCGCCAGCAGCTTGAACCCCCTCGGGTACCAAGAGACCCAGTACTTC. It codes for CASSLNPLGYQETQYF. Using reference TRBV5-1 and TRBJ2-5 for the parts outside the CDR3, the full variable domain is KAGVTQTPRYLIKTRGQQVTLSCSPISGHRSVSWYQQTPGQGLQFLFEYFSETQRNKGNFPGRFSGRQFSNSRSEMNVSTLELGDSALYLCASSLNPLGYQETQYFGPGTRLLVL.

The chain has TRBV6-5 and TRBJ2-7, with 7 positions matching TRBD1. The trim removed 9 bases at V and 0 bases at J, leaving 8 bases unmatched. The CDR3 extends over 14 amino acids. Germline V gene lookup returns CDR1 MNHEY and CDR2 SVGAGI. CDR3: CASGTASGSYEQYF. For the CDR3, the DNA is TGTGCCAGTGGGACAGCCTCTGGCTCCTACGAGCAGTACTTC.

The CDR3 region is CAWSAYLRKEQFF. DNA for the CDR3: TGTGCCTGGAGTGCCTACCTCCGAAAGGAGCAGTTCTTC. This chain uses TRBV30 with TRBJ2-1; no reliable D call. V dropped 1 base and J dropped 10 bases, with 14 bases sitting between them. Germline CDR1 and CDR2: GTSNPN and SVGIG (reference sequence). The CDR3 is 13 amino acids.

V usage is TRBV6-6 and J usage is TRBJ2-2, with D tentatively TRBD2 (5 bases). Trimming shortened V by 2 bases and J by 5 bases, and 9 bases separated the two germline ends. This CDR3 has 14 residues. CDR1 is MNHNY and CDR2 is SVGAGI in the germline V gene (reference sequence). The CDR3 nucleotides are TGTGCCAGCAGTTACACGAGCGGAACCGGGGAGCTGTTTTTT. As protein: CASSYTSGTGELFF.